This is a list of T cell receptor beta chains from one sample in a study of OX40 agonist ivuxolimab in advanced cancers. Some clones are missing from TCRdb's copy, which holds only in-frame ones; the method was immunoSEQ multiplex PCR. This table holds 65,000 to 95,000 clones, 80% to 90% found once. The specimen comprised CD4+ or CD8+ T cells sorted from blood, sampled in a trial of the OX40 agonist ivuxolimab. The receptors were sampled from an adult with an advanced solid tumor such as melanoma, head and neck, liver or kidney cancer. CDR3s leave out the opening cysteine and the closing phenylalanine or tryptophan. Each record gives: J gene, V gene, CDR3 protein.

>TRBJ1-5|TRBV27
ASSRQGGNQPQH
>TRBJ2-7|TRBV6-4
ASSLRSYEQY
>TRBJ1-5|TRBV19
ASSIGGASNQPQH
>TRBJ2-3|TRBV18
ASSPELSGGTDTQY
>TRBJ1-2|TRBV27
ASSLALGVRYGYT
>TRBJ2-1|TRBV27
ASSFSGRDNEQF
>TRBJ2-7|TRBV6-1
ASSEADRRRWEQY
>TRBJ1-2|TRBV6-1
ASRTGGDYGYT
>TRBJ2-3|TRBV2
ASSEQGRPTDTQY
>TRBJ2-7|TRBV29-1
SVDSGSYEQY
>TRBJ2-5|TRBV30
AWSTGSGQY
>TRBJ2-7|TRBV5-1
ASSFAGAGGSHEQY
>TRBJ1-2|TRBV4-3
ASSQGLEFNYGYT
>TRBJ2-7|TRBV29-1
SVAEGREQY
>TRBJ1-3|TRBV5-4
ASSPAPQENTIY
>TRBJ2-7|TRBV6-6
ASRATKY
>TRBJ2-3|TRBV5-1
ASSLSSSGSGDTQY
>TRBJ2-1|TRBV6-5
ASCSAGAGYNEQF
>TRBJ2-2|TRBV9
ASKGQGTTGELF
>TRBJ2-3|TRBV18
ASSPGTNTDTQY
>TRBJ1-1|TRBV7-2
ASSHPRTGDTEAF
>TRBJ2-3|TRBV10-2
ASSWTSGNPEDTQY
>TRBJ1-1|TRBV6-4
ASSRGGTNTEAF
>TRBJ2-7|TRBV27
ASSLGVAAGGPYEQY
>TRBJ2-5|TRBV5-1
ASSQSRTAQETQY
>TRBJ2-7|TRBV27
ASGRQGIYEQY
>TRBJ1-5|TRBV4-1
ASSQELGGPQPQH
>TRBJ2-7|TRBV5-4
ASSSRQGGSYEQY
>TRBJ2-1|TRBV7-2
ASSSPLAGGEQF
>TRBJ1-5|TRBV5-6
ASSFGGGQPQH
>TRBJ2-6|TRBV5-4
ASSLNPNSGANVLT
>TRBJ2-5|TRBV7-7
ASSSDSLGETQY
>TRBJ2-4|TRBV6-6
ASSPILGIQY
>TRBJ1-4|TRBV10-2
ASSDPGVGKLF
>TRBJ2-5|TRBV7-6
ASSLGGLAGQETQY
>TRBJ2-3|TRBV7-4
ASSLSALAGGKDTQY
>TRBJ1-4|TRBV27
ASRTATNEKLF
>TRBJ1-2|TRBV5-1
ASSSGRGVNYGYT
>TRBJ1-4|TRBV25-1
ASSGARGLSTNEKLF
>TRBJ2-5|TRBV5-1
ASSYGQGYQETQY
>TRBJ1-4|TRBV18
ASSGRGEKLF
>-|TRBV5-1
ASSLAVGGRKTQY
>TRBJ2-7|TRBV5-6
ASSRQGATYEQY
>TRBJ2-5|TRBV7-9
ASSLASLAGGNQETQY
>TRBJ1-4|TRBV29-1
SVGDRGSEKLF
>TRBJ2-7|TRBV5-1
ASSLDVPYGYEQY
>TRBJ1-3|TRBV29-1
SIEAGAGNTIY
>TRBJ1-2|TRBV5-1
ASSRGQGNYGYT
>TRBJ2-7|TRBV7-3
ASSSGLHYEQY
>TRBJ2-7|TRBV11-2
ASSLEPSSYEQY